This TCR beta chain was profiled in a study of blood T cell repertoires in COVID-19 (dated by TCRdb to the early 2020s). Regarding the research as a whole: Samples from collaborators originated in the United States, Italy and Spain and spanned both the acute and convalescent phases of COVID-19. Subjects who had been exposed to COVID-19, were actively infected with it, or had recovered from it provided the deeply sampled blood TCRbeta repertoires that made up the dataset. HLA class I and class II types, where available, came from metadata supplied by the sample provider rather than from assay-based typing. The samples were drawn from two sources: the first 160 participants of the ongoing ImmuneRACE study, and over 950 subjects contributed by 6 global collaborators. The repertoires were made available in a free public database intended to serve as a resource for research on the immune response to SARS-CoV-2. The material from the prospective study consisted of cDNA or gDNA derived from T cells, B-cell-depleted T cells, or PBMCs. A de-identified subject ID, COVID-19 status, age in years and sex were almost always included in the sample metadata.

Results and caveats for the whole study, not just this receptor: The amount of clinical and demographic metadata varied by source and participant and was provided uncurated.

TCRbeta CDR3 regions were amplified from genomic DNA by means of the immunoSEQ Assay, a bias-controlled multiplex PCR. On the authors' methods: The number of nucleated cells in each sample was estimated by amplification of reference gene primers within the assay. To quantify the absolute abundance of each unique TCRbeta CDR3 rearrangement, sequence reads were collapsed and filtered. For each sample, productive Simpson clonality was calculated as the square root of Simpson's diversity index across productive rearrangements. The immuneACCESS repertoire file appears here via TCRdb, limited to in-frame rearrangements. These files lack a portion of the clones; in checked studies, under half of the deficit traces to unresolved V genes, and the cause of the others is not known. The V and J calls and clone size come from that table; D and trimming were worked out from the DNA. The sample yields about 200,000 clones; more than 65% were counted once. The ten largest clonotypes hold around 16% of the sample.

Relative to germline, V is 7 bases shorter and J is 11 bases shorter, with 14 bases between their ends. The CDR3 covers 11 residues, taking in both the cysteine and the phenylalanine. The entry retains the CDR3 DNA only, 33 bases that are in frame from base 1. CDR1 and CDR2 are read off the germline V gene as MDHEN and SYDVKM. In regard to this clone: The antigen it recognizes is unknown. There are no base qualities to consult, and no much larger clone falls within one base.

Enrolling through a virtual design, the prospective study's participants ranged in age from roughly 18 to 90 years and lived across 24 United States geographic areas. In the prospective study, participants were assigned to cohorts based on the clinical history participants reported in a screening survey and a study questionnaire. In the prospective study, whole blood, serum and a nasopharyngeal or oropharyngeal swab were collected from each participant by mobile phlebotomists. Participants in the prospective study had the option to provide additional blood draws and questionnaires over a 2-month period. Blood samples from the prospective study were shipped frozen or at room temperature prior to DNA extraction.

The specimen was PBMCs or T cells enriched from blood (not recorded which). Recombination connected TRBV28 to TRBJ1-1, with the D gene uncertain. This TCR derives from a woman aged 45-59 years with acute COVID-19. DNA sequence: TGTGCCAGCACTGCGGGCCCGAGCGCTTTCTTT. It translates to CASTAGPSAFF.